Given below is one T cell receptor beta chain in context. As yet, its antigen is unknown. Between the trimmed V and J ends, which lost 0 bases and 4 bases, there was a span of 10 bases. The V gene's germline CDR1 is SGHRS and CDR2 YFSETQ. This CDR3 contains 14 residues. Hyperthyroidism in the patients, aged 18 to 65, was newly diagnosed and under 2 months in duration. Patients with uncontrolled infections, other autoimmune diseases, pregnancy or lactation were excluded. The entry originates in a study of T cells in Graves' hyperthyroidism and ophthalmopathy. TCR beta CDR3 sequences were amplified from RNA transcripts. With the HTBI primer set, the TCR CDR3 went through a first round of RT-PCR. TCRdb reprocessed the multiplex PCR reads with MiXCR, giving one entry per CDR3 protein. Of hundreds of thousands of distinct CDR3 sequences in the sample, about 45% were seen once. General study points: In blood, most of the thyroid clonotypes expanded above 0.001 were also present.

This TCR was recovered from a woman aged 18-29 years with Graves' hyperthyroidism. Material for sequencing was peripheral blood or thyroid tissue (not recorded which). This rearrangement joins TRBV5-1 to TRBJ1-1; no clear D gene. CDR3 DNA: TGCGCCAGCAGCTTGGTGGGGTTCGGCACTGAAGCTTTCTTT. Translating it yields CASSLVGFGTEAFF.